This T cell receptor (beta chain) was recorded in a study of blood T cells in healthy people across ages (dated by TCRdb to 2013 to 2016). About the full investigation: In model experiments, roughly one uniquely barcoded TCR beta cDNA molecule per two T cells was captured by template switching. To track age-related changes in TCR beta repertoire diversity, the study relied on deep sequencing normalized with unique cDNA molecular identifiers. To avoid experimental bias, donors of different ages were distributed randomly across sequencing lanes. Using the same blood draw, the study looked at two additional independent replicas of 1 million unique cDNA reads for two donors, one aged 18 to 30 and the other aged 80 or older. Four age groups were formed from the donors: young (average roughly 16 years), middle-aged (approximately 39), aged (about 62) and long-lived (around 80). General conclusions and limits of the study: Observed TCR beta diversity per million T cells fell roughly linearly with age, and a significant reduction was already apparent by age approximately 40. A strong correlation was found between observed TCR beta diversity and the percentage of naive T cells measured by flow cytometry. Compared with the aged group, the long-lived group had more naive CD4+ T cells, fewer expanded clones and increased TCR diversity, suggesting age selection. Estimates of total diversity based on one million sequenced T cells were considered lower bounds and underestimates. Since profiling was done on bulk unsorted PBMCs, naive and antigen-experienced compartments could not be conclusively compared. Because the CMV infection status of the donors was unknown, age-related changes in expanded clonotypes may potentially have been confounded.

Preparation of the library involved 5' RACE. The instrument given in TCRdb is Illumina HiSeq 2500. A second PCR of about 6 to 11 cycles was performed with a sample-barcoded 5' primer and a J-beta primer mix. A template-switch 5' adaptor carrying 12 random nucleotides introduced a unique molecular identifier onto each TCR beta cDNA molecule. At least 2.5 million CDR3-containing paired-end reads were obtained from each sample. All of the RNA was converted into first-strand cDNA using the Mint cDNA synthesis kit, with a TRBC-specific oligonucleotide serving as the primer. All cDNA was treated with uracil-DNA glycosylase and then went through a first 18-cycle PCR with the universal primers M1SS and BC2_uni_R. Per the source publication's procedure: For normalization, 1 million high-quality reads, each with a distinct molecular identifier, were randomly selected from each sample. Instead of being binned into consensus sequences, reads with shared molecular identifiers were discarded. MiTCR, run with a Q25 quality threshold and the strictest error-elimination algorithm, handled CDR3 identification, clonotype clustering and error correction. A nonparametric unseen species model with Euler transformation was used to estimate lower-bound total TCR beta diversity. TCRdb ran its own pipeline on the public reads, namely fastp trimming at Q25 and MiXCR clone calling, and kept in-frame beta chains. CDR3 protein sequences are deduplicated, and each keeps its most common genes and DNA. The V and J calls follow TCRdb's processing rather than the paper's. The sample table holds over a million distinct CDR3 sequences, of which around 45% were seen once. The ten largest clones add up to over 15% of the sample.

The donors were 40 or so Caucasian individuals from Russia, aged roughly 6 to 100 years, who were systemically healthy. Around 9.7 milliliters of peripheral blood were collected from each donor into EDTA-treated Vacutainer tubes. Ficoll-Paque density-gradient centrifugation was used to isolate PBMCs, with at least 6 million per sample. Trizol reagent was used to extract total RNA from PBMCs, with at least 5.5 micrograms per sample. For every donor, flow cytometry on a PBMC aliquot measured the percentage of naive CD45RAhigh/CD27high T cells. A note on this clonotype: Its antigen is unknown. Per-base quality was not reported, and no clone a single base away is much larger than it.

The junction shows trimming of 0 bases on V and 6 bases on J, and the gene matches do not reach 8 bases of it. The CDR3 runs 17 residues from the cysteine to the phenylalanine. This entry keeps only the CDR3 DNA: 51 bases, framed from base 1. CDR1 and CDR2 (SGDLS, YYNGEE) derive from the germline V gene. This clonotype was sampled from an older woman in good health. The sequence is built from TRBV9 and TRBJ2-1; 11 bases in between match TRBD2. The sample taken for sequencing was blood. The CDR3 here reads CASSVAIAGGPGNEQFF. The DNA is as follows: TGTGCCAGCAGCGTAGCTATAGCGGGAGGGCCGGGCAATGAGCAGTTCTTC.